The present T cell receptor (beta chain) was sequenced within a study of CD8+CD57+ T cells in acquired aplastic anemia. Background on the study: Sorted CD4+ and CD8+ cells gave a mean 3.2 ug DNA, range about 0.19 to 27.4 ug. Healthy donors had, on average, approximately 11 million reads for their CD4+ cells.

The germline V and J ends were trimmed by 4 bases and 8 bases, with 26 bases remaining between them. CDR1 and CDR2 (germline): MGHDK, SYGVNS. The CDR3 covers 17 residues. Details on this clonotype: Its antigen is as yet unknown.

Study-level results: Patients shared 25 to 35 CD8+ CDR3 sequences with controls. In CD8+ cells, Simpson's diversity showed no significant difference between patients and controls.

Profiling of TCR beta VDJ combinations and CDR3 sequences used genomic DNA as template. TCRdb independently ran MiXCR on the reads; one entry per CDR3 protein. The table shows more than 100,000 distinct CDR3 sequences, with roughly 40% occurring only once. The sequencing input was sorted CD4+, CD8+, or CD8+CD57+ T cells (not recorded which) from PBMCs. This TCR was sampled from a human donor in good health, serving as a control. The chain links TRBV25-1 to TRBJ1-1; no definite D call. The CDR3 is CASSGRGQAINPGEAFF. The CDR3 bases are TGTGCCAGCAGTGGCCGAGGGCAGGCTATAAACCCAGGAGAAGCTTTCTTT.